This passage covers 23 T cell receptor beta chains from one sample sequenced in a study of shared clonotypes between healthy human individuals. Profiled with immunoSEQ multiplex PCR; TCRdb holds only in-frame clones, not every one. The sample lists about 2 million clones; 90% to 95% were seen once. Sequenced input: naive CD4+ T cells sorted from blood. The sample's subset: CD45RA+ positively selected. All receptors come from a man between 18 and 29 years old in good health.

Remarks on this clone: Different DNA sequences within this sample yield the same CDR3. The rearrangement joins TRBV5-1 to TRBJ2-1; TRBD1 matches 7 bases. Germline V CDR1 and CDR2: SGHRS, YFSETQ. CDR3 length equals 15 residues. Trimming removed 0 bases from V and 3 bases from J; junction bases left unmatched: 3. The chain's CDR3 is CASSLEGQVYNEQFF. The CDR3 nucleotides are TGCGCCAGCAGCTTGGAAGGACAGGTCTACAATGAGCAGTTCTTC.

V usage is TRBV28 and J usage is TRBJ1-1, with 7 bases identical to TRBD1. V gave up 10 bases and J gave up 5 bases; unmatched junction bases: 10. This CDR3 has 13 residues. In germline, CDR1 is MDHEN, CDR2 SYDVKM. The CDR3 DNA is TGTGCCACCAAGTTAGACAGGGAGACTGAAGCTTTCTTT. This gives the protein CATKLDRETEAFF.

This clone was counted between two and nine times. The rearrangement links TRBV4-3 to TRBJ2-1; possibly TRBD2 for D (5 bases). The germline V gene has CDR1 LGHNA and CDR2 YSLEER. The CDR3 spans 19 residues. Trimming cost V 0 bases and J 6 bases, with 24 bases left between them. The CDR3 here is CASSQDGSSVLVGFNEQFF. The CDR3 DNA follows: TGCGCCAGCAGCCAAGATGGGAGTAGCGTCCTAGTCGGGTTCAATGAGCAGTTCTTC.

The chain is built from TRBV10-3 and TRBJ2-7; 7 positions match TRBD2. The CDR3 runs to 14 residues. The trim removed 3 bases at V and 5 bases at J, leaving 7 bases unmatched. Per germline, CDR1 ENHRY and CDR2 SYGVKD. Here the CDR3 DNA reads TGTGCCATCAGTGATTCGGGGGGTTGGGACGAGCAGTACTTC. It codes for CAISDSGGWDEQYF.

The gene calls are TRBV18 and TRBJ2-5, with 9 nucleotides matching TRBD1. Germline V gives CDR1 KGHSH, CDR2 LQKENI. Germline trimming cut 2 bases from V and 4 bases from J; bases unmatched to any gene: 8. The length of the CDR3 is 16 residues. CDR3 amino acids: CASSPSGTGLAETQYF. Here the CDR3 DNA reads TGTGCCAGCTCACCATCCGGGACAGGGCTGGCAGAGACCCAGTACTTC.

The chain carries TRBV18 and TRBJ2-7, with D possibly being TRBD1 or TRBD2 (8 bases each). This CDR3 comprises 14 residues. From germline, CDR1 is KGHSH and CDR2 LQKENI. With 2 bases removed from V and 6 bases from J, the gap between germline ends came to 14 bases. CDR3 sequence: CASSPGQGLGEQYF. The DNA for the CDR3 is TGTGCCAGCTCACCAGGACAGGGACTAGGCGAGCAGTACTTC.

CDR3 sequence reads: CASSLPSFFGNNEQFF. CDR3 nucleotide sequence: TGTGCCAGCTCACTACCTAGCTTTTTTGGCAACAATGAGCAGTTCTTC. The chain combines TRBV18 with TRBJ2-1, with D possibly matching TRBD2 (5 bases). CDR1 and CDR2 (germline): KGHSH, LQKENI. The CDR3 sequence is 16 residues long. V gave up 4 bases and J gave up 5 bases, with 18 bases separating them.

Only a few counts were recorded for this clone. This could be a read error, since a much larger clone is one nucleotide away. The same CDR3 also results from other DNA sequences found in this sample. The CDR3 nucleotides are TGTGCCAGCAGACCGGGACAGGGGAACTATGGCTACACCTTC. Its translation: CASRPGQGNYGYTF. This sequence joins TRBV6-5 and TRBJ1-2, with 10 bases that match TRBD1. Germline V gene data show CDR1 as MNHEY and CDR2 as SVGAGI. The CDR3 consists of 14 residues. V shed 6 bases and J 2 bases; nucleotides not matched to a gene: 3.

The V and J genes are TRBV6-1 and TRBJ2-1; 11 nucleotides agree with TRBD2. CDR1 and CDR2 (germline): MNHNS, SASEGT. This CDR3 region has 15 residues. The J segment lost 9 bases and the V segment lost 4 bases, leaving 8 bases of the junction unmatched. The CDR3 DNA is TGTGCCAGCAGTGTTAGCGGGGGGGCTACGGTTGAGCAGTTCTTC. Translated: CASSVSGGATVEQFF.

The chain carries TRBV5-1 and TRBJ1-2; TRBD1 aligns across 7 bases. This CDR3 is built from 15 residues. Trimming took 2 bases from V and 4 from J; bases not matched to a gene: 8. Germline V gene sequence: CDR1 SGHRS, CDR2 YFSETQ. The CDR3 DNA sequence: TGCGCCAGCAGCTTTCCGGACAGGCCTATCTATGGCTACACCTTC. This encodes CASSFPDRPIYGYTF.

V gene TRBV4-1 combines with J gene TRBJ2-7; 8 positions match TRBD2. This CDR3 is built from 14 residues. The J segment lost 1 base and the V segment lost 3 bases, leaving 2 bases of the junction unmatched. CDR1 and CDR2 from the germline V gene are MGHRA and YSYEKL. As DNA, the CDR3 is TGCGCCAGCAGCCACGGGAGGGGGTCCTACGAGCAGTACTTC. Its protein is CASSHGRGSYEQYF.

Here the CDR3 reads CASSVATEGGQETQYF. The CDR3 DNA sequence: TGTGCCAGCAGCGTAGCTACGGAGGGAGGGCAAGAGACCCAGTACTTC. J is TRBJ2-5 and V is TRBV9; 7 nucleotides match TRBD2. The V gene's germline CDR1 is SGDLS and CDR2 YYNGEE. The CDR3 runs 16 residues. Trimming at V came to 0 bases and at J to 2 bases, leaving 7 bases not matched to a gene.

The chain uses TRBV28 and TRBJ2-5, with D possibly matching TRBD2 (6 bases). Per germline, CDR1 MDHEN and CDR2 SYDVKM. Trimming removed 3 bases from V and 2 bases from J, with 19 bases in between. CDR3 length: 17 amino acids. The CDR3 spells CASSFGDKWGGQETQYF. The CDR3 bases are TGTGCCAGCAGTTTTGGGGATAAATGGGGAGGTCAAGAGACCCAGTACTTC.

The rearrangement links TRBV5-1 to TRBJ1-4; D gene ambiguous. The CDR3 runs to 13 residues. The germline gives CDR1 SGHRS, CDR2 YFSETQ. The germline V and J ends were trimmed by 3 bases and 8 bases, with 11 bases remaining between them. CDR3 sequence (DNA): TGCGCCAGCAGCTCGGGCCTAGGGGAAAAACTGTTTTTT. It encodes CASSSGLGEKLFF.

This clone was seen just once. This chain joins TRBV6-1 and TRBJ2-3; perhaps TRBD2 as D (7 bases). Trimming removed 2 bases at V and 3 bases at J, with 15 bases between. Germline CDR1 is MNHNS and CDR2 is SASEGT. The CDR3 spans 16 residues. This CDR3 reads CASSEIEGGLTDTQYF. In nucleotides, the CDR3 is TGTGCCAGCAGTGAAATCGAGGGGGGGCTTACAGATACGCAGTATTTT.

The rearrangement joins TRBV9 to TRBJ1-6; D gene ambiguous. Germline-derived CDR1 and CDR2 are SGDLS and YYNGEE. V lost 1 base and J 6 bases, leaving 11 bases between the germline ends. The CDR3 loop spans 15 amino acids. DNA of the CDR3: TGTGCCAGCAGCGTATTGGCAGGCGGTAATTCACCCCTCCACTTT. Residues: CASSVLAGGNSPLHF.

As to this clone: The same CDR3 arises from other DNA sequences in this sample as well. The chain carries TRBV28 and TRBJ1-5; D is unclear. The CDR3 length is 11 residues. The V end lost 6 bases, the J end lost 4 bases, and 4 bases lay between the germline ends. Germline V gives CDR1 MDHEN, CDR2 SYDVKM. The CDR3 DNA follows: TGTGCCAGCAGACAAAATCAGCCCCAGCATTTT. Translated, it gives CASRQNQPQHF. Full variable domain (rest looked up from reference TRBV28 and TRBJ1-5): DVKVTQSSRYLVKRTGEKVFLECVQDMDHENMFWYRQDPGLGLRLIYFSYDVKMKEKGDIPEGYSVSREKKERFSLILESASTNQTSMYLCASRQNQPQHFGDGTRLSIL.

This chain joins TRBV25-1 and TRBJ2-1; perhaps TRBD2 as D (5 bases). V lost 1 base and J lost 7, with 5 bases in between. The length of the CDR3 is 12 residues. CDR1 is MGHDK and CDR2 is SYGVNS in the germline V gene. CDR3 in amino acids: CASSEWENEQFF. In nucleotides, the CDR3 is TGTGCCAGCAGTGAATGGGAGAATGAGCAGTTCTTC.

This clone was found many times. This chain uses TRBV18 with TRBJ2-7; a possible D gene is TRBD2 (5 bases). From germline, CDR1 is KGHSH and CDR2 LQKENI. V gave up 5 bases and J gave up 4 bases, with 15 bases separating them. There are 14 residues in the CDR3. Here the CDR3 reads CASSKAGIGYEQYF. CDR3 nucleotide sequence: TGTGCCAGCTCAAAGGCCGGGATCGGGTACGAGCAGTACTTC.

The V and J genes are TRBV5-1 and TRBJ2-5, with 9 bases matching TRBD2. This CDR3 is 16 amino acids long. Germline assignment: CDR1 SGHRS and CDR2 YFSETQ. V lost 0 bases to trimming and J lost 3 bases; unmatched junction nucleotides: 6. The CDR3 spells CASSLAAGGPKETQYF. CDR3 bases: TGCGCCAGCAGCTTGGCTGCGGGAGGGCCGAAAGAGACCCAGTACTTC. Full variable domain (remainder filled in from reference TRBV5-1 and TRBJ2-5): KAGVTQTPRYLIKTRGQQVTLSCSPISGHRSVSWYQQTPGQGLQFLFEYFSETQRNKGNFPGRFSGRQFSNSRSEMNVSTLELGDSALYLCASSLAAGGPKETQYFGPGTRLLVL.

This CDR3 is CASSLSGTPRDGYTF. The CDR3 nucleotides are TGTGCCAGCAGCTTATCCGGGACACCCCGCGACGGCTACACCTTC. The chain carries TRBV7-9 and TRBJ1-2; the D gene is possibly TRBD1 (6 bases). CDR1 and CDR2 from the germline V gene are SEHNR and FQNEAQ (reference sequence). The V end lost 2 bases, the J end lost 8 bases, and 18 bases lay between the germline ends. This CDR3 has 15 residues.

The chain combines TRBV15 with TRBJ2-3, with TRBD2 matching over 7 bases. The CDR3 runs 19 residues. With 0 bases clipped from V and 0 bases from J, the junction kept 12 bases outside the gene matches. In germline, CDR1 is LNHNV, CDR2 YYDKDF (reference sequence). CDR3 region: CATSRDGAGEVVSTDTQYF. The CDR3 bases are TGTGCCACCAGCAGAGATGGGGCGGGAGAGGTTGTTAGCACAGATACGCAGTATTTT.

This chain links TRBV28 with TRBJ2-1; 7 bases are shared with TRBD2. The germline gives CDR1 MDHEN, CDR2 SYDVKM. V shed 7 bases and J 9 bases; nucleotides not matched to a gene: 12. This CDR3 comprises 14 residues. The CDR3 protein is CASIPAGVGAEQFF. CDR3 nucleotide sequence: TGTGCCAGCATTCCTGCGGGGGTAGGGGCTGAGCAGTTCTTC.